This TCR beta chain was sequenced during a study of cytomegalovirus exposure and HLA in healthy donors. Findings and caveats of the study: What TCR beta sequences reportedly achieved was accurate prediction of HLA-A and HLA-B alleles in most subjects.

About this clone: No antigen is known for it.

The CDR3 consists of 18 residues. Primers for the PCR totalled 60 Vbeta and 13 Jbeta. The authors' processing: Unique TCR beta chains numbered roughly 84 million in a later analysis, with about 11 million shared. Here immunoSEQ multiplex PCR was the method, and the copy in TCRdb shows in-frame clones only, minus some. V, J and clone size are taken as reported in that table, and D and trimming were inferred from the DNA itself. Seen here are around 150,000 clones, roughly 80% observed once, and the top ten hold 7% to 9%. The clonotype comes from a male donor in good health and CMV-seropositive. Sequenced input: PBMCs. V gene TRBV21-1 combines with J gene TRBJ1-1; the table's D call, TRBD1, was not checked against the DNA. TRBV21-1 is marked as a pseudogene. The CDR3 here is CASSKEVGTSLNEAEAFF. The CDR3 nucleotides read TGTGCCAGCAGCAAAGAGGTTGGGACATCCCTAAATGAGGCTGAAGCTTTCTTT.